The present TCR beta chain was sequenced within a study of graft-versus-host responses after intestinal transplantation. As for the study in general: Tacrolimus and steroids were given for around 3 years to all recipients after anti-thymocyte globulin induction.

Germline values: CDR1 SEHNR, CDR2 FQNEAQ (reference sequence). Trimming left V 3 bases short and J 4 bases short, with 16 bases between. The CDR3 extends over 16 amino acids. General study points: There was an association between peak levels of circulating GvH clones and early post-transplant HvG declines. Those patients showing graft-donor T cell macrochimerism displayed high graft-versus-host to host-versus-graft clonal ratios in allografts. Recipient marrow contained GvH clones, some of which appeared first in ileum or blood.

Some clones are missing from TCRdb's copy, which holds only in-frame ones; the method was immunoSEQ multiplex PCR. The data contain approximately 110,000 clones, 85% to 95% of them singletons. About this clone: No antigen is known for it.

The sequencing here drew on unstimulated CD8+ T cells sorted from spleen or lymph node cells, taken before transplant. The V and J genes are TRBV7-9 and TRBJ1-3; weak D call: TRBD1 (6 bases). The sequence was obtained from a human donor who was the organ donor for an intestinal transplant. The CDR3 reads CASSFKQGDPGNTIYF. In nucleotides, the CDR3 is TGTGCCAGCAGCTTCAAACAGGGAGATCCCGGAAACACCATATATTTT. Drawing the rest from reference TRBV7-9 and TRBJ1-3, the complete variable domain is DTGVSQNPRHKITKRGQNVTFRCDPISEHNRLYWYRQTLGQGPEFLTYFQNEAQLEKSRLLSDRFSAERPKGSFSTLEIQRTEQGDSAMYLCASSFKQGDPGNTIYFGEGSWLTVV.